A selection of T cell receptor beta chains follows, all from one sample in a study of PD-1 blockade in mismatch repair-deficient tumors. Only in-frame clones appear in the TCRdb table, and some are missing; sequencing was by immunoSEQ multiplex PCR. The profile shows about 22,000 clones, 84% of them singletons. The material sequenced was peripheral blood, taken 2 weeks after starting pembrolizumab. These receptors all come from an adult with mismatch repair-deficient cancer. CDR3s include the opening cysteine and the closing phenylalanine or tryptophan.

13,TRBJ2-1,TRBV6-4,CASSVGDYNEQFF
13,TRBJ2-7,TRBV28,CASSFDPRNEQYF
15,TRBJ2-7,TRBV6-1,CASRGLRQGAYEQYF
16,TRBJ1-1,TRBV5-1,CASSLYGSYSGTEAFF
13,TRBJ2-2,TRBV7-9,CASSAANTGELFF
15,TRBJ2-7,TRBV5-5,CASSLVADFSYEQYF
16,TRBJ2-2,TRBV7-2,CASSLGPISNTGELFF
15,TRBJ2-7,TRBV9,CASSAPGTGNHEQYF
13,TRBJ1-1,TRBV6-1,CASSDNMNTEAFF
13,TRBJ1-3,TRBV30,CAWMTDPGNTIYF
18,TRBJ1-3,TRBV4-1,CASSQARQGTLSGNTIYF
11,TRBJ2-2,TRBV10-1,CASRGAGELFF
13,TRBJ1-1,TRBV5-1,CASSDSPNTEAFF
15,TRBJ1-3,TRBV5-3,CASSWTLQGSDTIYF
14,TRBJ2-7,TRBV6-6,CASSYSGQNYEQYF
11,TRBJ2-7,TRBV18,CASSPERVQYF
14,TRBJ1-2,TRBV7-9,CASSLGPGNYGYTF
14,TRBJ2-7,TRBV6-1,CASSTMAGALEQYF
14,TRBJ1-2,TRBV30,CAWSERGLGYGYTF
13,TRBJ2-7,TRBV7-8,CASSFDRPIEQYF
16,TRBJ2-6,TRBV19,CASSSLGFSGANVLTF
18,TRBJ2-1,TRBV11-2,CASSLGRGGRAVYNEQFF
14,TRBJ1-6,TRBV10-1,CASSEDRIHSPLHF
15,TRBJ2-2,TRBV7-2,CASSLGGRDTGELFF
16,TRBJ1-4,TRBV5-1,CASSFSGRGFNEKLFF
16,TRBJ2-2,TRBV5-1,CASSLETSGNTGELFF
16,TRBJ2-2,TRBV29-1,CSVVQGGGMNTGELFF
13,TRBJ2-4,TRBV5-1,CASSTGGQNIQYF
13,TRBJ1-1,TRBV18,CASSPGIKGEAFF
14,TRBJ2-7,TRBV28,CASSSARAFYEQYF
11,TRBJ2-5,TRBV9,CASSAGGTQYF
15,TRBJ1-2,TRBV11-2,CASSILGGLNYGYTF
14,TRBJ2-5,TRBV19,CASSIESGAKTQYF
15,TRBJ2-6,TRBV19,CASSTGISGANVLTF
13,TRBJ1-2,TRBV11-2,CASSFGTSYGYTF
13,TRBJ1-4,TRBV7-9,CASSSSGNEKLFF
14,TRBJ1-3,TRBV19,CATSSRAGENTIYF
17,TRBJ2-2,TRBV11-2,CASRITWGSRNTGELFF
16,TRBJ2-3,TRBV5-1,CASSFWLTSGTDTQYF
13,TRBJ1-3,TRBV30,CAWNRKQGNTIYF
16,TRBJ1-3,TRBV28,CASSSFTKRSGNTIYF
18,TRBJ2-1,TRBV28,CASSFSRAGTRGNNEQFF
16,TRBJ2-1,TRBV28,CASRIGRAGGRNEQFF
13,TRBJ2-7,TRBV29-1,CSVAGTRSYEQYF
18,TRBJ1-5,TRBV7-9,CASSCPLMDRLGSQPQHF
18,TRBJ2-5,TRBV21-1,CASSKSHSSGRFQETQYF
14,TRBJ2-1,TRBV6-4,CASSDGQGAHEQFF
15,TRBJ2-7,TRBV19,CASSVTQGGAYEQYF
11,TRBJ2-2,TRBV2,CASRGDGELFF
17,TRBJ2-7,TRBV5-5,CASSLGDSGTSSYEQYF
17,TRBJ2-7,TRBV11-2,CASSSYSRGRLHYEQYF
15,TRBJ2-3,TRBV5-1,CASSLSTGGTDTQYF
17,TRBJ2-2,TRBV9,CASSNLAGPINTGELFF
15,TRBJ2-2,TRBV18,CASSPGTVNTGELFF
15,TRBJ2-1,TRBV28,CASSTTGTHHNEQFF
16,TRBJ2-3,TRBV28,CASSSGLAGGADTQYF
14,TRBJ1-5,TRBV4-1,CASSQDLTGQPQHF
12,TRBJ1-5,TRBV6-6,CASTRGNQPQHF
12,TRBJ2-7,TRBV28,CASRTGGREQYF
15,TRBJ2-1,TRBV4-1,CASSQRTDVYNEQFF